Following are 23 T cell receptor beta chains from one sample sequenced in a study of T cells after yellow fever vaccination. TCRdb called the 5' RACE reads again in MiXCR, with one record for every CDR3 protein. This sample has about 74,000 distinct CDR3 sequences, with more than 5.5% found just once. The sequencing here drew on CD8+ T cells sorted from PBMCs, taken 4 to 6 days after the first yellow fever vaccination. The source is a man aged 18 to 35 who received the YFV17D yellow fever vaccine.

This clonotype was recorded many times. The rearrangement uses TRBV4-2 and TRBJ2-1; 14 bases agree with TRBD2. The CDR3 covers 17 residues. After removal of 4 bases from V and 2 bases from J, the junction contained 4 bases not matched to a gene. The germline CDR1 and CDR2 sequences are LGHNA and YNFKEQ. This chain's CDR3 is CASSLGLAGGPYNEQFF. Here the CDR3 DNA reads TGTGCCAGCAGCCTCGGACTAGCGGGGGGACCCTACAATGAGCAGTTCTTC.

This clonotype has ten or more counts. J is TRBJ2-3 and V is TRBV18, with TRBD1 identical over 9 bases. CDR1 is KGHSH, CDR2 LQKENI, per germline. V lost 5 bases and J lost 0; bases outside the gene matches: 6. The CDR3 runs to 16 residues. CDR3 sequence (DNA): TGTGCCAGCTCAGCACAGGGGGCGGATAGCACAGATACGCAGTATTTT. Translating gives CASSAQGADSTDTQYF.

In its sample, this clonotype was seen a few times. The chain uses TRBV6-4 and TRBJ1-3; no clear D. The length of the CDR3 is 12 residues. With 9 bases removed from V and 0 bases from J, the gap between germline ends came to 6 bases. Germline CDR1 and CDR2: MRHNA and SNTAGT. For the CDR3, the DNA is TGTGCCAGAAGGATCTCTGGAAACACCATATATTTT. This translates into CARRISGNTIYF.

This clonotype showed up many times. The CDR3 nucleotides are TGCGCCAGCAGCTCCCAAGACAGGGTTTCCTACAATGAGCAGTTCTTC. Amino acid sequence: CASSSQDRVSYNEQFF. This chain links TRBV4-1 with TRBJ2-1; TRBD1 matches 7 bases. This CDR3 has 16 residues. Per germline, CDR1 MGHRA and CDR2 YSYEKL. The J segment lost 1 base and the V segment lost 5 bases, leaving 8 bases of the junction unmatched.

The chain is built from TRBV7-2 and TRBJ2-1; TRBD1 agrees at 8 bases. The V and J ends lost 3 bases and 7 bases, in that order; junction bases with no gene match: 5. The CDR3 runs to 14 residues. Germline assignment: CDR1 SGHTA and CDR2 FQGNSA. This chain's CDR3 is CASSLDQGANEQFF. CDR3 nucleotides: TGTGCCAGCAGCTTGGACCAGGGGGCGAATGAGCAGTTCTTC.

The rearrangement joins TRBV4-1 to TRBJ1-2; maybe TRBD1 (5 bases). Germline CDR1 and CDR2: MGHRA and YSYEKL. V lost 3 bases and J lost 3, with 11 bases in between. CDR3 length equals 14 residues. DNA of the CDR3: TGCGCCAGCAGCCAGCCGGGAGGGGACTATGGCTACACCTTC. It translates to CASSQPGGDYGYTF.

Here the CDR3 reads CASSPIGTRNMNTEAFF. The DNA of the CDR3 is TGCGCCAGCAGCCCAATCGGGACACGAAACATGAACACTGAAGCTTTCTTT. The chain carries TRBV4-1 and TRBJ1-1; D perhaps matches TRBD1 (6 bases). This CDR3 contains 17 residues. Germline loops: CDR1 MGHRA, CDR2 YSYEKL. Trimming took 4 bases from V and 0 from J, leaving 18 bases between them.

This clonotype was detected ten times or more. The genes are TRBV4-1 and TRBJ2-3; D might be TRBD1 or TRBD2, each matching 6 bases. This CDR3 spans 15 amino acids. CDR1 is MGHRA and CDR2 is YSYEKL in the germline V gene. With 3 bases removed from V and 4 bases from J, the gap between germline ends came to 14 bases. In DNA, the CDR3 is TGCGCCAGCAGCCAGTCCCGGGGGCCAGCAGATACGCAGTATTTT. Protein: CASSQSRGPADTQYF.

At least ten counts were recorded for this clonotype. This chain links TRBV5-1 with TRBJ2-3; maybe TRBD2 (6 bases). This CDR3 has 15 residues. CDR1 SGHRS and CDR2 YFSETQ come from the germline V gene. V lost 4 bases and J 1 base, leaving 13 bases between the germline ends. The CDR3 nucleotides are TGCGCCAGCAGCCCCGGGACTGGGGGCACAGATACGCAGTATTTT. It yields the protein CASSPGTGGTDTQYF.

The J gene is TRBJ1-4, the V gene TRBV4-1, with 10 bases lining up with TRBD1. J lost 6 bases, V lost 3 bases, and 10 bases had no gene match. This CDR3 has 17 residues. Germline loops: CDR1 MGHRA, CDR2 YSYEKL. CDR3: CASSQFSPGTGDEKLFF. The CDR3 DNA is TGCGCCAGCAGCCAGTTCTCCCCAGGGACAGGGGATGAAAAACTGTTTTTT.

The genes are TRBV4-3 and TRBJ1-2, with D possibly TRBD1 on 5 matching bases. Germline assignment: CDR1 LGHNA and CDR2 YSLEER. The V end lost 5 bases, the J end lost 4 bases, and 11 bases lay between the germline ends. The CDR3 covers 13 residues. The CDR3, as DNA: TGCGCCAGCAGCGCAGGCACAGGCTATGGCTACACCTTC. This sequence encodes CASSAGTGYGYTF.

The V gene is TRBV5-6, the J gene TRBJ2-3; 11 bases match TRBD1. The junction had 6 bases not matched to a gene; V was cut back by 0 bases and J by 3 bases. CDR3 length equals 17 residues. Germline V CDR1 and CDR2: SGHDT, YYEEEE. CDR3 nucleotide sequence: TGTGCCAGCAGCTTGGCCTATGGACAGGGGGCTACAGATACGCAGTATTTT. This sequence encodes CASSLAYGQGATDTQYF. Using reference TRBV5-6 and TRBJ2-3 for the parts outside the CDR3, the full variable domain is DAGVTQSPTHLIKTRGQQVTLRCSPKSGHDTVSWYQQALGQGPQFIFQYYEEEERQRGNFPDRFSGHQFPNYSSELNVNALLLGDSALYLCASSLAYGQGATDTQYFGPGTRLTVL.

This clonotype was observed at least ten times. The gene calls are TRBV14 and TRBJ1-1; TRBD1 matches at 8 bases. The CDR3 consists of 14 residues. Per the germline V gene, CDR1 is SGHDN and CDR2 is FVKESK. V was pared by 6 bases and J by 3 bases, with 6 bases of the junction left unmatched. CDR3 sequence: CASSEGQGYTEAFF. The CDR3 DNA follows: TGTGCCAGCAGTGAAGGACAGGGCTACACTGAAGCTTTCTTT.

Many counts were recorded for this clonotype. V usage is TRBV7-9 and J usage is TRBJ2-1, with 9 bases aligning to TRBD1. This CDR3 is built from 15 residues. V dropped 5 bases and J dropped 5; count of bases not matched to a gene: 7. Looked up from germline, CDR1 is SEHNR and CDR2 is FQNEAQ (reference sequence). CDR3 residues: CASSPRDRVNNEQFF. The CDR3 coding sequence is TGTGCCAGCAGCCCCCGGGACAGGGTCAACAATGAGCAGTTCTTC.

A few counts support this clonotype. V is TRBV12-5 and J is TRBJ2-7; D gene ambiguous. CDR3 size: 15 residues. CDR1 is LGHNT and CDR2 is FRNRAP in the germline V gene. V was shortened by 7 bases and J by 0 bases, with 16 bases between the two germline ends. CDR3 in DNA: TGTGCTAGTGCCCGACCGGGTCTTCCCTCCTACGAGCAGTACTTC. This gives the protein CASARPGLPSYEQYF.

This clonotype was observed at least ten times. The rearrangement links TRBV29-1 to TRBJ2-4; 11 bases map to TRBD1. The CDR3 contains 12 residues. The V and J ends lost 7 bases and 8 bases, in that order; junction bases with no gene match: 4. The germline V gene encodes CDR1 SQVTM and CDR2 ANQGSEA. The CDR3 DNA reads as TGCAGCGCGGGACAGGGGGAGGACATTCAGTACTTC. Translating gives CSAGQGEDIQYF.

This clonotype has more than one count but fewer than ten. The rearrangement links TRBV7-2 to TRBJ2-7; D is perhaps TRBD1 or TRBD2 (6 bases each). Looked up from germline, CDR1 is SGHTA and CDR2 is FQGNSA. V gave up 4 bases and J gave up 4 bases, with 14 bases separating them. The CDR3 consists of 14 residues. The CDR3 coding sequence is TGTGCCAGCAGCTCCGGGGGCAATAGGTACGAGCAGTACTTC. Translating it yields CASSSGGNRYEQYF.

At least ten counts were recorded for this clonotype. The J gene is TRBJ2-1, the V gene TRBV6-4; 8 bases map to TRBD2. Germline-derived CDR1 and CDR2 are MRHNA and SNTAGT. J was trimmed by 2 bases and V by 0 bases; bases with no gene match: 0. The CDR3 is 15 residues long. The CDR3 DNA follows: TGTGCCAGCAGTGACTCTAGCGGGGCCTACAATGAGCAGTTCTTC. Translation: CASSDSSGAYNEQFF.

CDR3 amino acids: CASSRWTGLTYNEQFF. The CDR3 nucleotides are TGTGCCAGCAGCCGATGGACAGGGTTGACCTACAATGAGCAGTTCTTC. The chain couples TRBV11-2 to TRBJ2-1; 8 bases map to TRBD1. Germline V lookup: CDR1 SGHAT, CDR2 FQNNGV. The CDR3 spans 16 residues. Trimming took 5 bases from V and 2 from J; bases not matched to a gene: 8.

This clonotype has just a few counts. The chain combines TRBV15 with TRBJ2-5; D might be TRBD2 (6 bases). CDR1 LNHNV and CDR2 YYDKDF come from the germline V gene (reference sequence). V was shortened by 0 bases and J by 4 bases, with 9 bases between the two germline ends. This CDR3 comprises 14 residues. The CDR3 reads CATSREGGRETQYF. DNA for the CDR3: TGTGCCACCAGCAGAGAGGGGGGTAGAGAGACCCAGTACTTC.

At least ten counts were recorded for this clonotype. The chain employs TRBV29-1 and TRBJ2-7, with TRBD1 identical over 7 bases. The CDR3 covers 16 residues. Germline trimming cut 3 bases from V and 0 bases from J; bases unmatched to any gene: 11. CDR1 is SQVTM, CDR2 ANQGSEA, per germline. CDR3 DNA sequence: TGCAGCGTTGAGGGGGACAGACTCTACGACTCCTACGAGCAGTACTTC. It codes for CSVEGDRLYDSYEQYF.

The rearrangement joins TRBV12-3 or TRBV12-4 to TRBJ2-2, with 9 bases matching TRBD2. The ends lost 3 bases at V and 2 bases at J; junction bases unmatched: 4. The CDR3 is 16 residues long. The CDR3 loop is CASSFGGGANTGELFF. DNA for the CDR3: TGTGCCAGCAGTTTCGGCGGGGGGGCAAACACCGGGGAGCTGTTTTTT.

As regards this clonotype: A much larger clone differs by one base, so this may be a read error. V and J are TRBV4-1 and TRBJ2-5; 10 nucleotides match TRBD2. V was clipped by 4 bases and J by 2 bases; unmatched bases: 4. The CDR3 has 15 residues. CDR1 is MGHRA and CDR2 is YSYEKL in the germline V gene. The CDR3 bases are TGCGCCAGCAGCCTCGGGACTAGCGTTCAAGAGACCCAGTACTTC. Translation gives CASSLGTSVQETQYF.